The TCR beta chain described here comes from a study of blood T cell repertoires in COVID-19. CDR1 is MDHEN and CDR2 is SYDVKM in the germline V gene. The junction had 4 bases not matched to a gene; V was cut back by 4 bases and J by 5 bases. CDR3 length: 14 amino acids. TCRdb's table, derived via immunoSEQ multiplex PCR, lists solely in-frame clones and lacks some. The table shows 200,000 to 250,000 clones, with approximately 88% occurring only once. The chain is built from TRBV28 and TRBJ2-3; TRBD2 matches 9 bases. The clonotype was recovered from a man between 60 and 75 years old who had recovered from COVID-19. Sequenced: peripheral blood. CDR3 nucleotide sequence: TGTGCCAGCAGTTCGCGGGGGGGGAAAGATACGCAGTATTTT. It encodes CASSSRGGKDTQYF. Full variable domain (remainder filled in from reference TRBV28 and TRBJ2-3): DVKVTQSSRYLVKRTGEKVFLECVQDMDHENMFWYRQDPGLGLRLIYFSYDVKMKEKGDIPEGYSVSREKKERFSLILESASTNQTSMYLCASSSRGGKDTQYFGPGTRLTVL.